The 7 T cell receptor beta chains reported below all come from one sample, sequenced in a study of T cells in tuberculosis. The repertoire was sequenced with immunoSEQ multiplex PCR; TCRdb's copy has only in-frame clones and lacks some. The data hold about 35,000 clones, with around 90% observed a single time. Stated time point: new active TB diagnosis, blood taken before or within 7 days of starting treatment. The material sequenced was PBMCs, taken at tuberculosis diagnosis. The receptors here all came from an adult with tuberculosis. Some clones in this sample may be carry-over from other donors' samples.

CDR3 sequence reads: CSASGTGELFF. The CDR3 bases are TGCAGCGCATCAGGGACCGGGGAGCTGTTTTTT. The chain carries TRBV29-1 and TRBJ2-2, with D perhaps matching TRBD1 (5 bases). This CDR3 spans 11 amino acids. Germline lookup yields CDR1 SQVTM and CDR2 ANQGSEA. Trimming left V 7 bases short and J 5 bases short, with 8 bases between.

CDR3 sequence: CASSISWQAVLSYEQYF. Written as DNA, the CDR3 is TGTGCCAGTAGTATATCGTGGCAGGCTGTATTATCCTACGAGCAGTACTTC. The rearrangement joins TRBV19 to TRBJ2-7; no firm D call. V dropped 2 bases and J dropped 1 base, with 18 bases sitting between them. The germline gives CDR1 LNHDA, CDR2 SQIVND (reference sequence). There are 17 residues in the CDR3.

The V gene is TRBV2, the J gene TRBJ1-2; weak D call: TRBD1 (6 bases). Trimming took 8 bases from V and 0 from J, leaving 13 bases between them. The CDR3 sequence is 14 residues long. CDR1 is SNHLY and CDR2 is FYNNEI in the germline V gene. In DNA, the CDR3 is TGTGCCAGCTTTGGGGGCAGAGCTAACTATGGCTACACCTTC. Its translation: CASFGGRANYGYTF.

The genes are TRBV6-6 and TRBJ2-3, with 9 bases aligning to TRBD2. The length of the CDR3 is 15 residues. Looked up from germline, CDR1 is MNHNY and CDR2 is SVGAGI (reference sequence). V was pared by 2 bases and J by 4 bases, with 4 bases of the junction left unmatched. CDR3 sequence: CASSYQGTSSDTQYF. The CDR3 region has the DNA TGTGCCAGCAGTTACCAGGGGACTAGCTCAGATACGCAGTATTTT.

V and J are TRBV11-3 and TRBJ2-7; 8 positions agree with TRBD1. This CDR3 region has 16 residues. V was clipped by 1 base and J by 3 bases; unmatched bases: 8. Per germline, CDR1 SGHNT and CDR2 YENEEA. CDR3 in amino acids: CASSLGTGTSDYEQYF. DNA for the CDR3: TGTGCCAGCAGCTTAGGGACAGGGACGTCCGACTACGAGCAGTACTTC.

The J gene is TRBJ2-4, the V gene TRBV4-1; no reliable D call. This CDR3 region has 13 residues. V lost 3 bases and J lost 8, with 11 bases in between. The germline CDR1 and CDR2 sequences are MGHRA and YSYEKL. CDR3 in DNA: TGCGCCAGCAGCCAGCCTAGTGGTGACATTCAGTACTTC. Its protein product is CASSQPSGDIQYF.

This chain joins TRBV29-1 and TRBJ1-1; D is ambiguous. This CDR3 contains 14 residues. The germline V and J ends were trimmed by 4 bases and 1 base, with 13 bases remaining between them. The germline V gene encodes CDR1 SQVTM and CDR2 ANQGSEA. This chain's CDR3 is CSVVIRHPNTEAFF. The CDR3 DNA sequence: TGCAGCGTTGTGATTCGACACCCGAACACTGAAGCTTTCTTT.